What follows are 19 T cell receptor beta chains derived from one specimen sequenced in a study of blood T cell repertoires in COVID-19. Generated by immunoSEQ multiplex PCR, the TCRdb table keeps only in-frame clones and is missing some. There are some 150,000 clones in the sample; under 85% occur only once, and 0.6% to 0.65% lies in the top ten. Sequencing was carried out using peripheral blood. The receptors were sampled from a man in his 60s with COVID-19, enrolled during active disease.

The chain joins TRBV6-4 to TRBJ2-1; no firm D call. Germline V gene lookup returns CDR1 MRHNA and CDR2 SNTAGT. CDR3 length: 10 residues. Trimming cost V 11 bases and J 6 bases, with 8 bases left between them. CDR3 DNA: TGTGCCCCACCCAGCAATGAGCAGTTCTTC. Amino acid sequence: CAPPSNEQFF.

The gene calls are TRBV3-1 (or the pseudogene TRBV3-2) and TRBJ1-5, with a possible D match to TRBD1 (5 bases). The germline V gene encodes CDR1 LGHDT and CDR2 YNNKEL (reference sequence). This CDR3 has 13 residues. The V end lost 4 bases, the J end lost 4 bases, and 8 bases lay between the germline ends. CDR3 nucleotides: TGTGCCAGCAGCCTAGGGGCTAATCAGCCCCAGCATTTT. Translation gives CASSLGANQPQHF.

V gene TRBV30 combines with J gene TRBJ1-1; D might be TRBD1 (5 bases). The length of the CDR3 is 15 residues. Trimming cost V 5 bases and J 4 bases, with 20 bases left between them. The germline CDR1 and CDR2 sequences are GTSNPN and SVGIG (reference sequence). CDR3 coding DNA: TGTGCCTGGTCTATCCGGGGGGGATTTGGCACTGAAGCTTTCTTT. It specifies CAWSIRGGFGTEAFF.

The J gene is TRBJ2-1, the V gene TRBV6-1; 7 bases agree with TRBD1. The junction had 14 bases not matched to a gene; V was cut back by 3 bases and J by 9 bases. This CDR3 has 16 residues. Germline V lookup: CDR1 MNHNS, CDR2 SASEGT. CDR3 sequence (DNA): TGTGCCAGCAGTGAGCCGGGACAGTTGGGGGCACCTGAGCAGTTCTTC. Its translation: CASSEPGQLGAPEQFF.

The CDR3 DNA reads as TGTGCCAGCAGTTTACAACAGGGGGCGTTCTATGGCTACACCTTC. Protein product: CASSLQQGAFYGYTF. V and J are TRBV27 and TRBJ1-2, with 9 positions matching TRBD1. Germline-derived CDR1 and CDR2 are MNHEY and SMNVEV (reference sequence). The CDR3 is 15 amino acids. The V segment lost 2 bases and the J segment 4 bases; nucleotides outside the gene matches: 5.

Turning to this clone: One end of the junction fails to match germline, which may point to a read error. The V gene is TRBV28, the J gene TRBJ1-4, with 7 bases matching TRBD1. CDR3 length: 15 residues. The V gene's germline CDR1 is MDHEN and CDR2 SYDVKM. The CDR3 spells CASRSPGTVNEKLSF. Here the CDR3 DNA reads TGTGCCAGCAGGAGTCCAGGGACAGTTAATGAAAAACTGTCTTTT.

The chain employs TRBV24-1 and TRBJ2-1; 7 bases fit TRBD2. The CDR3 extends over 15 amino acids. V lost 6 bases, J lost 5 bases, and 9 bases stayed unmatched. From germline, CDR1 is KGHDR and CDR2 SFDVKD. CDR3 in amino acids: CATSTPSGVHNEQFF. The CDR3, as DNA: TGTGCCACCAGTACGCCTAGCGGTGTCCACAATGAGCAGTTCTTC.

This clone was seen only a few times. The CDR3 DNA is TGTGCCAGCAGCTTAGCGCCAAGGCAGGGTAGTAGGCAGTTCTTC. Translating it yields CASSLAPRQGSRQFF. This sequence joins TRBV7-2 and TRBJ2-1, with D possibly matching TRBD1 (5 bases). Germline V gives CDR1 SGHTA, CDR2 FQGNSA. This CDR3 is built from 15 residues. Trimming cost V 0 bases and J 12 bases, with 18 bases left between them. The entire variable domain, with the rest obtained from reference TRBV7-2 and TRBJ2-1, is as follows: GAGVSQSPSNKVTEKGKDVELRCDPISGHTALYWYRQSLGQGLEFLIYFQGNSAPDKSGLPSDRFSAERTGGSVSTLTIQRTQQEDSAVYLCASSLAPRQGSRQFFGPGTRLTVL.

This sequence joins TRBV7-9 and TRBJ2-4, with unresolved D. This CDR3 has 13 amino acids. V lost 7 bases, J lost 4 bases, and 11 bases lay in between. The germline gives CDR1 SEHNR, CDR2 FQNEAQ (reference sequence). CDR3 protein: CASIQVEKNIQYF. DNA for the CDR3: TGTGCCAGCATCCAAGTAGAGAAAAACATTCAGTACTTC.

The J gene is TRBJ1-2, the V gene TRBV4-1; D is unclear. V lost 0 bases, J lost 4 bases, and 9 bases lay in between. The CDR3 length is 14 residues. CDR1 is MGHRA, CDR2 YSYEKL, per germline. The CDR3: CASSQDLAGYGYTF. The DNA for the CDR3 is TGCGCCAGCAGCCAAGATCTTGCGGGCTATGGCTACACCTTC.

CDR3 sequence: CASSIMAGGARDGYTF. DNA of the CDR3: TGTGCCAGTAGTATAATGGCAGGTGGGGCCCGGGATGGCTACACCTTC. The rearrangement joins TRBV19 to TRBJ1-2, with D perhaps matching TRBD1 (5 bases). The germline gives CDR1 LNHDA, CDR2 SQIVND (reference sequence). Trimming took 2 bases from V and 6 from J, leaving 19 bases between them. The CDR3 length is 16 residues.

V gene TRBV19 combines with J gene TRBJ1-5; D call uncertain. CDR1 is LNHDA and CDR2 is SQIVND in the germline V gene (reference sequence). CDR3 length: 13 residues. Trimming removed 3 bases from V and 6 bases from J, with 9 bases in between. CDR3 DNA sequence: TGTGCCAGTAGTATTTTACGGGGTCAGCCCCAGCATTTT. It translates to CASSILRGQPQHF.

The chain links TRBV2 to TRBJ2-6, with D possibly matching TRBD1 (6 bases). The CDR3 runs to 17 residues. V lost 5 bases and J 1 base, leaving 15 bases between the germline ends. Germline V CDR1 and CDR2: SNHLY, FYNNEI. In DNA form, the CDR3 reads TGTGCCAGCAGTAAGGGGGTTTTGGCGTCTGGGGCCAACGTCCTGACTTTC. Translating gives CASSKGVLASGANVLTF.

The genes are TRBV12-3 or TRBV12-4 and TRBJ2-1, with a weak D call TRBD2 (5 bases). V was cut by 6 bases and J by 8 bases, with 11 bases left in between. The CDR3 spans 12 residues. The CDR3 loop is CASSPLGDEQFF. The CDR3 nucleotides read TGTGCCAGCAGCCCACTCGGGGATGAGCAGTTCTTC.

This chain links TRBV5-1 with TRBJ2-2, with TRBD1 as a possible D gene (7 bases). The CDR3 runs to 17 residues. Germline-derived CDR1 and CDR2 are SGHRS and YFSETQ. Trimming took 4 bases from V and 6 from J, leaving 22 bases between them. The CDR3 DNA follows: TGCGCCAGCAGCGTTGGGGAGGCAGGGGGATCGGCCGGGGAGCTGTTTTTT. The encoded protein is CASSVGEAGGSAGELFF.

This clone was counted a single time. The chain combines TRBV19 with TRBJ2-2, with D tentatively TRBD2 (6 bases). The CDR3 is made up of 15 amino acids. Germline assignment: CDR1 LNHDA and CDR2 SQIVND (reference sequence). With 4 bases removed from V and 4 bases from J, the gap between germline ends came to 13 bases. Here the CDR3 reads CASSTPPGVTGELFF. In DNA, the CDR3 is TGTGCCAGTAGTACCCCCCCGGGGGTCACCGGGGAGCTGTTTTTT. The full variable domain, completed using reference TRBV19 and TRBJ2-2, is DGGITQSPKYLFRKEGQNVTLSCEQNLNHDAMYWYRQDPGQGLRLIYYSQIVNDFQKGDIAEGYSVSREKKESFPLTVTSAQKNPTAFYLCASSTPPGVTGELFFGEGSRLTVL.

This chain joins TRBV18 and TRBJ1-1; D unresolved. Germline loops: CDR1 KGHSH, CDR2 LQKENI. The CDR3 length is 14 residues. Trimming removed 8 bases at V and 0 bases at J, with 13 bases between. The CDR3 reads CASVYGDLNTEAFF. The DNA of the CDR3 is TGTGCCAGCGTCTACGGAGACTTGAACACTGAAGCTTTCTTT.

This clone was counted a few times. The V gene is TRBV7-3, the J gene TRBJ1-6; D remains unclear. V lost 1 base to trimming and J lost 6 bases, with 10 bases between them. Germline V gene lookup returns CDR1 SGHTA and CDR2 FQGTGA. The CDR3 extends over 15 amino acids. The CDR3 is CASSLMGGGNSPLHF. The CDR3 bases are TGTGCCAGCAGCTTAATGGGAGGCGGTAATTCACCCCTCCACTTT.

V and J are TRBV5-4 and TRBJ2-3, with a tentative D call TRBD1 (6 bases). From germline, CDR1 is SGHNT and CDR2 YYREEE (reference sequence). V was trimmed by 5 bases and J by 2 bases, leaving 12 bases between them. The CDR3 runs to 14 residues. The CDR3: CASRIDRYTDTQYF. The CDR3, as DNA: TGTGCCAGCAGAATCGACAGGTACACAGATACGCAGTATTTT.